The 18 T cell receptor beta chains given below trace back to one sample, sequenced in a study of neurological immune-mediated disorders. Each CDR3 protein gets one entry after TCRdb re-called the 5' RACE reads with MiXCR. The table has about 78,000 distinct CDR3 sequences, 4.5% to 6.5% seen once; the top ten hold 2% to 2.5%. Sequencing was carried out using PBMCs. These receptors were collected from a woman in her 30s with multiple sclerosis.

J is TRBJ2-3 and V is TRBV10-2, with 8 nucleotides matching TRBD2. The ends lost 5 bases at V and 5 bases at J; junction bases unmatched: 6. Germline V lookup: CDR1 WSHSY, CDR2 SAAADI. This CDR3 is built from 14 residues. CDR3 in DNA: TGCGCCAGCAGTAACCTGGGGACTAGAGATACGCAGTATTTT. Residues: CASSNLGTRDTQYF.

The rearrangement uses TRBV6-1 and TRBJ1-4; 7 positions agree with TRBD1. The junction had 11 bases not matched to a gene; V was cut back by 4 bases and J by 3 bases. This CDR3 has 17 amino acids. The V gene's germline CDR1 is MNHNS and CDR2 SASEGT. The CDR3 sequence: CASSGWKGGAPNEKLFF. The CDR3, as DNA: TGTGCCAGCAGTGGCTGGAAAGGGGGCGCCCCTAATGAAAAACTGTTTTTT.

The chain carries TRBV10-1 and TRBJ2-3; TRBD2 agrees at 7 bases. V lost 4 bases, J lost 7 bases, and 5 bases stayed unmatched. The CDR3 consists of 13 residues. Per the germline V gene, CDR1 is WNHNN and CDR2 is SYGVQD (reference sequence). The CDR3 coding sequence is TGCGCCAGCAGTGGGGCCGGGGGGAATACGCAGTATTTT. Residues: CASSGAGGNTQYF.

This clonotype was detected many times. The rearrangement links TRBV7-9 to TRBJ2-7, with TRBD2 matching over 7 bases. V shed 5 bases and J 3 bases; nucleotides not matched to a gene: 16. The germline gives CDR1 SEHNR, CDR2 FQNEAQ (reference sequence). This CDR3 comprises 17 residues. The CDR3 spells CASSTGLGGSTDYEQYF. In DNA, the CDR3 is TGTGCCAGCAGCACCGGCCTCGGGGGGAGTACCGACTACGAGCAGTACTTC.

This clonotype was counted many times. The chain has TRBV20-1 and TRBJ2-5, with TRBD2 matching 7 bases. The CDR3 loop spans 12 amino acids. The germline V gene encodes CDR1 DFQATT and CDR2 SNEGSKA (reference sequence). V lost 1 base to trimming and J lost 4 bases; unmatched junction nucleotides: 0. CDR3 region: CSARVAGETQYF. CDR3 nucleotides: TGCAGTGCTAGAGTAGCGGGAGAGACCCAGTACTTC.

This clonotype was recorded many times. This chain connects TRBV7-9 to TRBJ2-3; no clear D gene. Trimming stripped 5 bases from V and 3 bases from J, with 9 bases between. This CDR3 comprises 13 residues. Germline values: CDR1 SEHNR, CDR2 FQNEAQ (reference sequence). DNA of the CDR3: TGTGCCAGCAGCGAACGCTTAACAGATACGCAGTATTTT. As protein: CASSERLTDTQYF. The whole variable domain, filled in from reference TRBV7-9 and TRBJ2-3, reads DTGVSQNPRHKITKRGQNVTFRCDPISEHNRLYWYRQTLGQGPEFLTYFQNEAQLEKSRLLSDRFSAERPKGSFSTLEIQRTEQGDSAMYLCASSERLTDTQYFGPGTRLTVL.

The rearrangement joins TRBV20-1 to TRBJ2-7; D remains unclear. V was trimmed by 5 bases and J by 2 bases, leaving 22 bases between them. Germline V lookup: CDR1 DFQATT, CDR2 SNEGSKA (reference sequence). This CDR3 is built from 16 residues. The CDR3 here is CSAPSPDGPYTYEQYF. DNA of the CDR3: TGCAGTGCTCCCTCCCCAGACGGACCGTATACCTACGAGCAGTACTTC.

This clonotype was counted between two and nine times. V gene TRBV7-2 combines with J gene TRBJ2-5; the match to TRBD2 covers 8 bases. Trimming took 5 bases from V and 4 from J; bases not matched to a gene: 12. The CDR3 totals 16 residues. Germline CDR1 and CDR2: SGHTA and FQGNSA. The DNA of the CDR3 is TGTGCCAGCAGCCCCGCGGGGGCGGGGGGTAGAGAGACCCAGTACTTC. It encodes CASSPAGAGGRETQYF. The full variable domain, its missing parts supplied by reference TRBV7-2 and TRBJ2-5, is GAGVSQSPSNKVTEKGKDVELRCDPISGHTALYWYRQSLGQGLEFLIYFQGNSAPDKSGLPSDRFSAERTGGSVSTLTIQRTQQEDSAVYLCASSPAGAGGRETQYFGPGTRLLVL.

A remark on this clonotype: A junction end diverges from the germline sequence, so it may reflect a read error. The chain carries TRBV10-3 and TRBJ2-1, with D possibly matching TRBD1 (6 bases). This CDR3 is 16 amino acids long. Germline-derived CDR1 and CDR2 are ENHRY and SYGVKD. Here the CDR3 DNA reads TGTGCCATCAGTGAGTCGAGGTCAGGGGTACCCAATGAGCAGCTCTTC. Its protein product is CAISESRSGVPNEQLF.

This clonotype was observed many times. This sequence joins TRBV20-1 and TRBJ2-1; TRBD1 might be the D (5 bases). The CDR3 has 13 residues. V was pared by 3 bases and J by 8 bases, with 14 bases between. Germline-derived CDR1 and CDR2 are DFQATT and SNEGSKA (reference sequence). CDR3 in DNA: TGCAGTGCTAGGACACCATCCAGGGATGAGCAGTTCTTC. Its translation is CSARTPSRDEQFF.

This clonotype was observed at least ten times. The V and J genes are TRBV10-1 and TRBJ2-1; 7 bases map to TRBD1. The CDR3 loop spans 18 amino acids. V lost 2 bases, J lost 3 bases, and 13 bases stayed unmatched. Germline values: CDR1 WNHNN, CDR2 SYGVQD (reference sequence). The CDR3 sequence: CASSEGIGQAGVYNEQFF. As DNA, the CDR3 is TGCGCCAGCAGTGAGGGTATAGGACAGGCTGGGGTCTACAATGAGCAGTTCTTC.

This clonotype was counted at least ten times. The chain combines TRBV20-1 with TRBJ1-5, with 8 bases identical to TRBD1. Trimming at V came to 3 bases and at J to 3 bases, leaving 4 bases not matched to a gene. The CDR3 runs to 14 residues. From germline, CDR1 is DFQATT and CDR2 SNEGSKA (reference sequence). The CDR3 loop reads CSARTGDPNQPQHF. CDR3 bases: TGCAGTGCTAGGACAGGGGATCCCAATCAGCCCCAGCATTTT.

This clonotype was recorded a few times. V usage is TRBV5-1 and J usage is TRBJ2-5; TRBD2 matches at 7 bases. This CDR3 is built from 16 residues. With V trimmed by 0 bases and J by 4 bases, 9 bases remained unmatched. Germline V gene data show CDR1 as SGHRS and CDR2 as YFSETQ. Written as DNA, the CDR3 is TGCGCCAGCAGCTTGGGTTCGCGGGAGATTGGAGAGACCCAGTACTTC. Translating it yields CASSLGSREIGETQYF.

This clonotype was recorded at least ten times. The CDR3 spells CAVRRDGRTDTQYF. The CDR3 nucleotides read TGTGCCGTCCGCCGGGACGGACGCACAGATACGCAGTATTTT. The rearrangement links TRBV10-3 to TRBJ2-3, with D perhaps given as TRBD1 or TRBD2 (5 bases each). This CDR3 spans 14 amino acids. Germline values: CDR1 ENHRY, CDR2 SYGVKD. Trimming took off 11 bases at V and 1 base at J, with 16 bases between the two ends.

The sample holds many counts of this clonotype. The CDR3 sequence is CASSQDLTGARGYTF. CDR3 in DNA: TGTGCCAGCAGCCAAGATCTTACGGGGGCGCGGGGCTACACCTTC. The chain couples TRBV3-1 to TRBJ1-2; TRBD1 might be the D (6 bases). The CDR3 is 15 residues long. V lost 0 bases, J lost 8 bases, and 16 bases lay in between. Germline V CDR1 and CDR2: LGHDT, YNNKEL (reference sequence).

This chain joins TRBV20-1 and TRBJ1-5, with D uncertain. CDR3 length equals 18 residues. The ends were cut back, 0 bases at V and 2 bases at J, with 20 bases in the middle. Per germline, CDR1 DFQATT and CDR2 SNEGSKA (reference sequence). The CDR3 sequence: CSARDGKARGRGNQPQHF. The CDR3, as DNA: TGCAGTGCTAGAGATGGTAAGGCCCGCGGACGGGGCAATCAGCCCCAGCATTTT.

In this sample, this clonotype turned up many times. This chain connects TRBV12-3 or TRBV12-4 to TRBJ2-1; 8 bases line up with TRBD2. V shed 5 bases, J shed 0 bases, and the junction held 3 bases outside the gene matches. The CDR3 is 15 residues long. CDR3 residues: CASSKRESSYNEQFF. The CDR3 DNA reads TGTGCCAGCAGTAAGCGGGAGAGCTCCTACAATGAGCAGTTCTTC.

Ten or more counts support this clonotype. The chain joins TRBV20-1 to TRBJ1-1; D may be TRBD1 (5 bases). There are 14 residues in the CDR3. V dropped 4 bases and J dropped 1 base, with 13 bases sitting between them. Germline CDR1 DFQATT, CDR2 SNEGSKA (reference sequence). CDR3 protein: CSATLQERNTEAFF. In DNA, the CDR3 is TGCAGTGCTACCCTACAGGAAAGGAACACTGAAGCTTTCTTT.